This T cell receptor delta chain appears in the sequencing data of a study of gamma-delta T cells after stem cell transplantation. Germline V gene lookup returns CDR1 GEAIGNYY and CDR2 EKD. The CDR3 spans 19 residues. Germline trimming cut 1 base from V and 0 bases from J; bases unmatched to any gene: 7. TCRdb re-called clones from the RT-PCR reads via CATT. In the table there are several thousand delta-chain clones, approximately 16% of which are singletons. Sequenced sample: gamma-delta T cells. V gene TRDV2 combines with J gene TRDJ3; 8 nucleotides agree with TRDD3. This receptor was taken from a human donor. It is not recorded whose cells these are; they may come from a transplant donor. The CDR3 DNA reads TGTGCCTGTGACACAGCGGGGGGATATGACTCCTGGGACACCCGACAGATGTTTTTC. This codes for CACDTAGGYDSWDTRQMFF.